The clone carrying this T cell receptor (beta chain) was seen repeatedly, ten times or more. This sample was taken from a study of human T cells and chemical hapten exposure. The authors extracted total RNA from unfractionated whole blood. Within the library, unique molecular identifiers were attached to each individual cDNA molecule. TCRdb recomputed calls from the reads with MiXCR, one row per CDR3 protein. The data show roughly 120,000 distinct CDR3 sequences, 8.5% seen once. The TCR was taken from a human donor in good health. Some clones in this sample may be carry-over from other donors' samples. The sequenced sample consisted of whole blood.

The chain's CDR3 is CASSSTSGGVGYEQYF. CDR3 in DNA: TGTGCCAGCAGCTCAACTAGCGGGGGGGTCGGATACGAGCAGTACTTC. The rearrangement joins TRBV7-2 to TRBJ2-7; 13 bases agree with TRBD2. This CDR3 comprises 16 residues. V dropped 4 bases and J dropped 4; count of bases not matched to a gene: 7. The germline gives CDR1 SGHTA, CDR2 FQGNSA.